This paragraph covers one T cell receptor beta chain sequence. This sample stems from a study of blood T cells in healthy people across ages. Germline assignment: CDR1 KGHSH and CDR2 LQKENI. J was trimmed by 6 bases and V by 1 base; bases with no gene match: 5. The CDR3 loop spans 16 amino acids. Combining a sample-barcoded 5' primer with a J-beta primer mix, a second PCR ran for roughly 7 to 11 cycles. Using its own MiXCR run on the 5' RACE reads, TCRdb lists one record per CDR3 protein. The table shows about a million distinct CDR3 sequences, with just over 50% occurring only once. The rearrangement uses TRBV18 and TRBJ2-4; 11 nucleotides match TRBD2. This TCR derives from a woman aged 55-69 years in good health. The sample comprised blood. The CDR3 region has the DNA TGTGCCAGCTCACCACTACTAGCGGGAGTGGTAAACATTCAGTACTTC. This sequence encodes CASSPLLAGVVNIQYF.